The present TCR beta chain was sequenced within a study of blood T cells in healthy people across ages. The authors isolated at least 6.5 million PBMCs per sample. The second PCR ran about 6 to 12 cycles with a sample-barcoded 5' primer and J-beta primers. TCRdb independently ran MiXCR on the 5' RACE reads; one entry per CDR3 protein. Of about 730,000 distinct CDR3 sequences in the sample, 43% were seen once. The study's findings and limits: Roughly linearly, TCR beta diversity per million T cells fell as age increased. Strong correlation was found linking TCR beta diversity to naive T cell percentage.

There are 15 residues in the CDR3. Germline-derived CDR1 and CDR2 are SGHAT and FQNNGV. The V end lost 0 bases, the J end lost 2 bases, and 10 bases lay between the germline ends. As concerns this clonotype: The target antigen is unknown.

The sequenced sample consisted of blood. The chain has TRBV11-2 and TRBJ2-5; the D is unclear. The receptor's source is a woman aged 60-70 years in good health. The CDR3 sequence is CASSLDETAQETQYF. The DNA for the CDR3 is TGTGCCAGCAGCTTAGATGAGACGGCGCAAGAGACCCAGTACTTC.